This T cell receptor beta chain originates from a study of CD8+ T cells in alopecia areata. Points from the study as a whole: Scalp samples also contribute reads from the resident alphabeta T cells found in normal skin. Between patients, shared TCR sequences were less clear than in mice. This was possibly due in part to HLA diversity in the patient population. Persistence during tofacitinib was seen for many expanded lesional clones in scalp and blood.

This clone was seen a few times. Its antigen is still unknown. The sample's treatment: oral pan-JAK inhibitor, 5-10 mg twice daily. From alopecia areata patients, lesional scalp punch biopsies and peripheral blood were collected. Following RNA extraction, reverse transcription yielded cDNA that acted as the sequencing template. Produced via immunoSEQ multiplex PCR; TCRdb's table is partial and in-frame only. Of some 120,000 clones in the sample, around 50% were seen once. The sequence came from a human donor with alopecia areata. The sample here was CD8+ T cells sorted from blood, taken at week 24, from a patient treated with tofacitinib.

CDR3 sequence (DNA): TGCGCCAGCAGCTTGGGGGTCCCGGACGGGTACAATGAGCAGTTCTTC. This codes for CASSLGVPDGYNEQFF. The chain is built from TRBV5-1 and TRBJ2-1; D uncertain. CDR1 and CDR2 (germline): SGHRS, YFSETQ. The V end lost 0 bases, the J end lost 4 bases, and 14 bases lay between the germline ends. The CDR3 runs 16 residues.